The subject of this entry is one T cell receptor beta chain. These data come from a study of OX40 agonist ivuxolimab in advanced cancers. Study as a whole: Every 2 weeks, patients got intravenous ivuxolimab at one of six dose levels (0.01-10 mg/kg).

The CDR3 is 14 amino acids. Germline loops: CDR1 MNHEY, CDR2 SVGAGI. V was trimmed by 6 bases and J by 5 bases, leaving 16 bases between them. Measured with immunoSEQ multiplex PCR; TCRdb has only the in-frame clones, and not every one. The data hold tens of thousands of clones, with around nine tenths observed a single time. Sample: CD4+ or CD8+ T cells sorted from blood, taken in a trial of the OX40 agonist ivuxolimab. The source of this sequence is an adult with an advanced solid tumor such as melanoma, head and neck, liver or kidney cancer. The rearrangement joins TRBV6-5 to TRBJ2-5; tentatively, D is TRBD1 (5 bases). The CDR3 sequence is CASSTLDKRETQYF. The CDR3 nucleotides are TGTGCCAGCAGCACCTTGGACAAGAGGGAGACCCAGTACTTC.